Below are 11 T cell receptor beta chains sequenced from a single sample in a study of neurological immune-mediated disorders (dated by TCRdb to about 2019). Interpreted using the paper, the time point label stands for: longitudinal time-point 3. Libraries were prepared through 5' RACE. The instrument given in TCRdb is Illumina HiSeq 2500. The public sequencing data were trimmed at Q25 with fastp and processed into clonotypes with MiXCR by TCRdb, which kept only in-frame beta chains. Each CDR3 protein appears once, grouped with its most common genes and DNA. The sample has tens of thousands of distinct CDR3 sequences on record, 4.3% of them singletons. Of the sample, more than 5% falls within the top ten clones. The sequenced sample was PBMCs. These receptor sequences come from a woman between 55 and 75 years old with multiple sclerosis.

CDR3 bases: TGCGCCAGCAGCGCCCAACTAGCGGGGGGGCTGGGTGAGCAGTTCTTC. As protein: CASSAQLAGGLGEQFF. The rearrangement links TRBV5-1 to TRBJ2-1; 13 bases align to TRBD2. This CDR3 comprises 16 residues. Looked up from germline, CDR1 is SGHRS and CDR2 is YFSETQ. V trimming: 4 bases; J trimming: 9 bases; junction bases outside the gene matches: 10.

This clonotype was detected ten times or more. The V call is TRBV20-1, the J call TRBJ1-1, with 10 bases fitting TRBD1. J gave up 4 bases and V 1 base, and 3 bases lay outside the gene matches. Germline CDR1 DFQATT, CDR2 SNEGSKA (reference sequence). CDR3 length: 14 amino acids. The CDR3 DNA follows: TGCAGTGCTAGAGTGACAGGGGGCGTCACTGAAGCTTTCTTT. This gives the protein CSARVTGGVTEAFF.

This clonotype was detected many times. The rearrangement joins TRBV7-8 to TRBJ1-1, with a weak D call TRBD1 (6 bases). The germline gives CDR1 SGHVS, CDR2 FQNEAQ. V was clipped by 1 base and J by 1 base, with 16 bases between them. The CDR3 consists of 17 residues. The CDR3 DNA reads TGTGCCAGCAGCTTAGGCTTTGGAGGACAGCCGAACACTGAAGCTTTCTTT. The encoded protein is CASSLGFGGQPNTEAFF.

This clonotype was picked up many times. The CDR3 DNA sequence: TGTGCCAGCGCATACTCAAGGGATAGCAATCAGCCCCAGCATTTT. As protein: CASAYSRDSNQPQHF. The V gene is TRBV12-3 or TRBV12-4, the J gene TRBJ1-5, with D uncertain. V lost 8 bases and J 0 bases, leaving 14 bases between the germline ends. This CDR3 contains 15 residues.

The table lists this clonotype with many counts. The J gene is TRBJ1-2, the V gene TRBV7-8, with a tentative D call TRBD1 (6 bases). This CDR3 comprises 13 residues. Germline CDR1 SGHVS, CDR2 FQNEAQ. The V gene lost 5 bases and the J gene lost 7 bases, with 14 bases spanning the gap. The CDR3 nucleotides are TGTGCCAGCAGCGCGTTAGACAGGCCTGGCTACACCTTC. Translating it yields CASSALDRPGYTF.

This clonotype has ten or more counts. The gene calls are TRBV3-1 and TRBJ1-1; no firm D call. V was shortened by 1 base and J by 1 base, with 7 bases between the two germline ends. CDR1 and CDR2 from the germline V gene are LGHDT and YNNKEL (reference sequence). The CDR3 runs to 14 residues. CDR3 sequence reads: CASSQGDRNTEAFF. The CDR3 DNA reads TGTGCCAGCAGCCAAGGGGATAGGAACACTGAAGCTTTCTTT.

A few counts support this clonotype. The chain links TRBV5-6 to TRBJ2-1; 10 bases align to TRBD2. Trimming took 5 bases from V and 5 from J; bases not matched to a gene: 7. The CDR3 runs 15 residues. Germline CDR1 SGHDT, CDR2 YYEEEE. The DNA of the CDR3 is TGTGCCAGCAGGGAGAGCGGGGGGGTAAACAATGAGCAGTTCTTC. It specifies CASRESGGVNNEQFF.

V and J are TRBV4-1 and TRBJ1-1; tentative D call: TRBD1 (6 bases). Germline CDR1 reads MGHRA; CDR2 reads YSYEKL. There are 15 residues in the CDR3. Deletions cut 5 bases from V and 0 bases from J, with 13 bases between. CDR3 sequence: CASSSQWTVNTEAFF. For the CDR3, the DNA is TGCGCCAGCAGCTCTCAATGGACAGTGAACACTGAAGCTTTCTTT.

This clonotype was recorded many times. The chain has TRBV6-5 and TRBJ1-6; the match to TRBD1 covers 8 bases. Trimming took 8 bases from V and 5 from J; bases not matched to a gene: 2. Germline V CDR1 and CDR2: MNHEY, SVGAGI. This CDR3 is 13 amino acids long. The CDR3 loop is CASQQGDNSPLHF. The CDR3 bases are TGTGCCAGCCAACAGGGGGATAATTCACCCCTCCACTTT.

The sample holds many counts of this clonotype. The genes are TRBV5-6 and TRBJ2-7, with D possibly matching TRBD1 (6 bases). The CDR3 is 13 amino acids. Deletions cut 3 bases from V and 3 bases from J, with 10 bases between. Germline lookup yields CDR1 SGHDT and CDR2 YYEEEE. CDR3 sequence: CASSSTGYYEQYF. The DNA of the CDR3 is TGTGCCAGCAGCTCTACAGGGTACTACGAGCAGTACTTC.

The sample holds many counts of this clonotype. V is TRBV7-2 and J is TRBJ2-5; 10 bases fit TRBD2. The CDR3 extends over 16 amino acids. The V segment lost 3 bases and the J segment 4 bases; nucleotides outside the gene matches: 8. CDR1 and CDR2 from the germline V gene are SGHTA and FQGNSA. CDR3 DNA: TGTGCCAGCAGCTTCACTAGCGGGGCCCCCCCAGAGACCCAGTACTTC. It is translated as CASSFTSGAPPETQYF.